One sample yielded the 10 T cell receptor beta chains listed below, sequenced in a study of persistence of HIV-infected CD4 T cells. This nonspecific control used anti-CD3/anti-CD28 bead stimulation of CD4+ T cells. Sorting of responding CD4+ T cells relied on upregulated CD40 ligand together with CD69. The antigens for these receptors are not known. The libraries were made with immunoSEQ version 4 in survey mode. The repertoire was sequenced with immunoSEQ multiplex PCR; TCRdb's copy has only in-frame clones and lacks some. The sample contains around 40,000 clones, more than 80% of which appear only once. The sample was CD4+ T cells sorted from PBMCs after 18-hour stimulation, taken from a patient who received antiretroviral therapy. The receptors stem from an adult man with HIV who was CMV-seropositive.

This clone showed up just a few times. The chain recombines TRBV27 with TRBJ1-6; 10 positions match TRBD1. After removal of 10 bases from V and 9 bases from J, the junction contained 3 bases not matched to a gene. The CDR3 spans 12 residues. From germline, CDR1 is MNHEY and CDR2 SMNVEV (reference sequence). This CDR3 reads CATWDRGSPLHF. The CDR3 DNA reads TGTGCCACCTGGGACAGGGGTTCACCCCTCCACTTT.

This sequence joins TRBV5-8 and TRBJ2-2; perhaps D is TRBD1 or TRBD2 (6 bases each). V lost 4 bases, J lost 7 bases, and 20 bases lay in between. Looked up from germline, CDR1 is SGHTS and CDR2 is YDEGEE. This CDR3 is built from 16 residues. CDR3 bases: TGTGCCAGCAGCCCCTCCCGTTGGGGGGCGGGCGGGGAGCTGTTTTTT. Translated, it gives CASSPSRWGAGGELFF.

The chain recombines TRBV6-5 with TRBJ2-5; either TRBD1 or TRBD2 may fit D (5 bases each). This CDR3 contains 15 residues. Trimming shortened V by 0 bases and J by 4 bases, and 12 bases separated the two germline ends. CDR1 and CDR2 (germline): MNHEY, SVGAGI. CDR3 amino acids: CASSYSGRDGETQYF. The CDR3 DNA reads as TGTGCCAGCAGTTACTCCGGCAGGGACGGAGAGACCCAGTACTTC.

The CDR3 DNA is TGTGCCAGCAGTGAATTTGGGGACAATGAGCAGTTCTTC. Residues: CASSEFGDNEQFF. The chain recombines TRBV25-1 with TRBJ2-1; D gene uncertain. V lost 1 base and J lost 5, with 6 bases in between. CDR3 length: 13 amino acids. The germline V gene has CDR1 MGHDK and CDR2 SYGVNS.

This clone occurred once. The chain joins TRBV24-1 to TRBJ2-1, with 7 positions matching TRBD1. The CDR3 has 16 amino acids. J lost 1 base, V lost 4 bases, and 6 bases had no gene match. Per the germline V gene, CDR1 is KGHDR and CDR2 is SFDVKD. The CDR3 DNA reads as TGTGCCACCAGTGAACCCGGGACAGCTTCCTACAATGAGCAGTTCTTC. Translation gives CATSEPGTASYNEQFF.

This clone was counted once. The CDR3 sequence: CATSAAGSYEQYF. The CDR3 DNA is TGTGCCACCAGTGCGGCAGGATCCTACGAGCAGTACTTC. This sequence joins TRBV24-1 and TRBJ2-7; D remains ambiguous. Germline V gene sequence: CDR1 KGHDR, CDR2 SFDVKD. The V gene lost 5 bases and the J gene lost 1 base, with 8 bases spanning the gap. This CDR3 has 13 amino acids.

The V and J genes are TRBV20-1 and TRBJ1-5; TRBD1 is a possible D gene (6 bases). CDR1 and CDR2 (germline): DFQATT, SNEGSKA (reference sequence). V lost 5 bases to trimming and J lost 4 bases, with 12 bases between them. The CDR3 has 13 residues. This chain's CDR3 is CSAGGQPNQPQHF. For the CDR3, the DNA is TGCAGTGCTGGTGGACAGCCGAATCAGCCCCAGCATTTT.

This chain's CDR3 is CASSEGGFWTGSNSPLHF. The CDR3 DNA reads as TGTGCCAGCAGTGAAGGGGGCTTTTGGACAGGGTCAAATTCACCCCTCCACTTT. The chain joins TRBV6-1 to TRBJ1-6; 8 bases are shared with TRBD1. J was trimmed by 7 bases and V by 1 base; bases with no gene match: 12. CDR1 is MNHNS and CDR2 is SASEGT in the germline V gene. CDR3 length equals 18 residues.

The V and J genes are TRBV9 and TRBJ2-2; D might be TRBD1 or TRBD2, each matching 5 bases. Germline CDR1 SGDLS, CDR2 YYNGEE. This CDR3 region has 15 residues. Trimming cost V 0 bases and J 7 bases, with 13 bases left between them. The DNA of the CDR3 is TGTGCCAGCAGCGTAGGGGACCCCCAGGGCGGGGAGCTGTTTTTT. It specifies CASSVGDPQGGELFF.

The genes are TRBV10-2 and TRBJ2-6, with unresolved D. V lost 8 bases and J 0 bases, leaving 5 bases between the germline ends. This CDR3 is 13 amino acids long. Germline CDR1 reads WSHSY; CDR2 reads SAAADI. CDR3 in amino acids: CASQSSGANVLTF. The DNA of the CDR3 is TGCGCCAGCCAGTCCTCTGGGGCCAACGTCCTGACTTTC.